The 27 T cell receptor beta chains presented below share a single source sample, sequenced in a study of beta chain features in type 1 diabetes (dated by TCRdb to the late 2010s). Libraries were constructed by the immunoSEQ multiplex PCR assay. The entire amount of isolated RNA was reverse transcribed using the High Capacity cDNA Reverse Transcription Kit, so the sequenced TCRB transcripts were expressed ones. TCRdb retrieved this table from immuneACCESS and kept in-frame rearrangements only. Not all clones are present; in checked studies, unresolved V genes account for under half, and no reason is known for the remainder. Recorded for this sample are a few hundred thousand clones; about 30% of them occurred a single time. Under 5% of the sample lies in the top ten. The specimen sequenced was central memory CD4+ T cells from blood. These receptors were taken from a man aged 25 to 40 in good health.

The chain links TRBV7-7 to TRBJ2-2; TRBD2 might be the D (6 bases). The CDR3 is 15 residues long. V lost 2 bases and J 5 bases, leaving 12 bases between the germline ends. Germline CDR1 reads SSHAT; CDR2 reads FNYEAQ (reference sequence). The DNA of the CDR3 is TGTGCCAGCAGCTTAAGCCGGGCGGGGACCGGGGAGCTGTTTTTT. Its translation is CASSLSRAGTGELFF.

V and J are TRBV29-1 and TRBJ2-7; D gene unclear. This CDR3 is built from 13 residues. The germline V and J ends were trimmed by 2 bases and 5 bases, with 13 bases remaining between them. Germline CDR1 reads SQVTM; CDR2 reads ANQGSEA. CDR3 in amino acids: CSVETVKADEQYF. The CDR3 DNA sequence: TGCAGCGTTGAAACGGTAAAGGCAGACGAGCAGTACTTC.

The chain recombines TRBV30 with TRBJ2-5; D is uncertain. Trimming cost V 3 bases and J 1 base, with 6 bases left between them. Germline values: CDR1 GTSNPN, CDR2 SVGIG (reference sequence). The CDR3 is 12 amino acids. The CDR3 loop reads CAWRRTQETQYF. In DNA form, the CDR3 reads TGTGCCTGGAGGCGGACCCAAGAGACCCAGTACTTC.

This chain connects TRBV6-6 to TRBJ2-1; no clear D. This CDR3 has 13 amino acids. V was clipped by 5 bases and J by 0 bases, with 5 bases between them. Germline V CDR1 and CDR2: MNHNY, SVGAGI (reference sequence). CDR3 DNA sequence: TGTGCCAGCAGTCCGAGCTCCTACAATGAGCAGTTCTTC. Translated: CASSPSSYNEQFF.

The V and J genes are TRBV29-1 and TRBJ2-3, with a tentative D call TRBD2 (6 bases). This CDR3 region has 10 residues. Looked up from germline, CDR1 is SQVTM and CDR2 is ANQGSEA. The CDR3 DNA sequence: TGCGGCGGGGCCACAGATACGCAGTATTTT. Protein: CGGATDTQYF.

This clone has only a few counts. The V gene is TRBV27, the J gene TRBJ2-4; TRBD1 aligns across 8 bases. With 5 bases clipped from V and 9 bases from J, the junction kept 9 bases outside the gene matches. Germline V gene sequence: CDR1 MNHEY, CDR2 SMNVEV (reference sequence). This CDR3 has 14 residues. As DNA, the CDR3 is TGTGCCAGCAGTCCAGGACAGGGAGTAAGCATTCAGTACTTC. Its protein is CASSPGQGVSIQYF.

The chain uses TRBV18 and TRBJ2-5; 10 bases are a match to TRBD1. V trimming: 0 bases; J trimming: 2 bases; junction bases outside the gene matches: 6. This CDR3 spans 17 amino acids. CDR1 and CDR2 from the germline V gene are KGHSH and LQKENI. CDR3 coding DNA: TGTGCCAGCTCACCACCGGGACAGGGGCCTACTCAAGAGACCCAGTACTTC. It specifies CASSPPGQGPTQETQYF.

This chain links TRBV18 with TRBJ2-4; possibly TRBD1 for D (6 bases). Germline CDR1 is KGHSH and CDR2 is LQKENI. V lost 2 bases, J lost 4 bases, and 6 bases lay in between. The CDR3 covers 13 residues. The CDR3 region is CASSPGQKNIQYF. CDR3 coding DNA: TGTGCCAGCTCACCAGGACAGAAAAACATTCAGTACTTC.

This chain uses TRBV4-3 with TRBJ2-1; D is uncertain. Trimming pared 6 bases from V and 1 base from J, leaving 13 bases between. CDR1 and CDR2 (germline): LGHNA, YSLEER. This CDR3 comprises 15 residues. This CDR3 is CASRRNHGSYNEQFF. CDR3 DNA: TGCGCCAGCAGGCGCAACCACGGGTCCTACAATGAGCAGTTCTTC.

This sequence joins TRBV28 and TRBJ2-1; 9 bases agree with TRBD2. Germline CDR1 reads MDHEN; CDR2 reads SYDVKM. This CDR3 is 15 amino acids long. The junction had 8 bases not matched to a gene; V was cut back by 6 bases and J by 5 bases. CDR3 nucleotide sequence: TGTGCCAGCAGCTTCCCTAGCGGGAATCACAATGAGCAGTTCTTC. Translating it yields CASSFPSGNHNEQFF. The variable domain in full, completed from reference TRBV28 and TRBJ2-1, reads DVKVTQSSRYLVKRTGEKVFLECVQDMDHENMFWYRQDPGLGLRLIYFSYDVKMKEKGDIPEGYSVSREKKERFSLILESASTNQTSMYLCASSFPSGNHNEQFFGPGTRLTVL.

The CDR3 nucleotides read TGTGCCAGCAGCGTAGCGCCCACAGATACGCAGTATTTT. This sequence encodes CASSVAPTDTQYF. This chain joins TRBV9 and TRBJ2-3; D unclear. Trimming took off 0 bases at V and 2 bases at J, with 4 bases between the two ends. Germline CDR1 and CDR2: SGDLS and YYNGEE. The CDR3 is 13 amino acids. Supplemented by reference TRBV9 and TRBJ2-3, the full variable domain reads DSGVTQTPKHLITATGQRVTLRCSPRSGDLSVYWYQQSLDQGLQFLIQYYNGEERAKGNILERFSAQQFPDLHSELNLSSLELGDSALYFCASSVAPTDTQYFGPGTRLTVL.

Of note for this clone: This sequence may be a read error, since a much larger clone differs from it by one base. This sample includes further DNA sequences coding for the same CDR3. CDR3: CASSSYNEQFF. The CDR3 DNA sequence: TGTGCCAGCAGCTCATACAATGAGCAGTTCTTC. This rearrangement joins TRBV5-6 to TRBJ2-1, with D unclear. This CDR3 region has 11 residues. V dropped 3 bases and J dropped 4 bases, with 2 bases sitting between them. Germline values: CDR1 SGHDT, CDR2 YYEEEE.

The V call is TRBV4-1, the J call TRBJ2-1; 13 bases fit TRBD2. Germline CDR1 reads MGHRA; CDR2 reads YSYEKL. The CDR3 has 17 amino acids. V shed 2 bases, J shed 6 bases, and the junction held 7 bases outside the gene matches. The CDR3 region is CASSQLRTSGSGNEQFF. CDR3 in DNA: TGCGCCAGCAGCCAACTAAGGACTAGCGGGAGCGGCAATGAGCAGTTCTTC.

A remark on this clone: This specimen includes other DNA sequences encoding the same CDR3. The chain uses TRBV5-1 and TRBJ2-1, with 10 positions matching TRBD2. CDR1 is SGHRS, CDR2 YFSETQ, per germline. CDR3 length equals 15 residues. The ends lost 5 bases at V and 4 bases at J; junction bases unmatched: 6. The CDR3 reads CASRLAGPTYNEQFF. The CDR3 DNA is TGCGCCAGCAGACTAGCGGGACCCACTTACAATGAGCAGTTCTTC. Full variable domain (remainder filled in from reference TRBV5-1 and TRBJ2-1): KAGVTQTPRYLIKTRGQQVTLSCSPISGHRSVSWYQQTPGQGLQFLFEYFSETQRNKGNFPGRFSGRQFSNSRSEMNVSTLELGDSALYLCASRLAGPTYNEQFFGPGTRLTVL.

This clone was found a few times. V gene TRBV7-6 combines with J gene TRBJ1-2; 8 bases line up with TRBD1. J was trimmed by 7 bases and V by 5 bases; bases with no gene match: 15. The CDR3 is made up of 16 amino acids. Germline V lookup: CDR1 SGHVS, CDR2 FNYEAQ. CDR3 sequence (DNA): TGTGCCAGCAGCCCCATCAGGGGGCGTCTGGAAGGTGGCTACACCTTC. Protein: CASSPIRGRLEGGYTF.

This clone appeared many times. The sample holds other DNA sequences that translate to the same CDR3. The CDR3 DNA reads TGCGCCAGCAGCTTCAAGGGCTCTAGCACAGATACGCAGTATTTT. Its protein is CASSFKGSSTDTQYF. V and J are TRBV5-1 and TRBJ2-3; D uncertain. Germline values: CDR1 SGHRS, CDR2 YFSETQ. Trimming stripped 2 bases from V and 0 bases from J, with 10 bases between. The CDR3 totals 15 residues.

This chain uses TRBV20-1 with TRBJ2-7; tentatively, D is TRBD1 (6 bases). Germline loops: CDR1 DFQATT, CDR2 SNEGSKA (reference sequence). The CDR3 sequence is 11 residues long. The V end lost 6 bases, the J end lost 4 bases, and 10 bases lay between the germline ends. CDR3 residues: CSARQDYEQYF. For the CDR3, the DNA is TGCAGTGCAAGACAGGATTACGAGCAGTACTTC.

The chain joins TRBV29-1 to TRBJ2-5; D gene uncertain. The length of the CDR3 is 10 residues. V was shortened by 3 bases and J by 7 bases, with 6 bases between the two germline ends. The germline CDR1 and CDR2 sequences are SQVTM and ANQGSEA. The CDR3 is CSVETGTQYF. CDR3 nucleotides: TGCAGCGTTGAGACGGGGACCCAGTACTTC.

The table lists this clone with a few counts. The chain employs TRBV2 and TRBJ1-5, with a weak D call TRBD1 (5 bases). From germline, CDR1 is SNHLY and CDR2 FYNNEI. The V and J ends lost 3 bases and 6 bases respectively, with 6 bases between them. CDR3 length: 12 amino acids. The DNA of the CDR3 is TGTGCCAGCAGTGAGGGACTTCAGCCCCAGCATTTT. Amino acids: CASSEGLQPQHF.

This clone has only a few counts. The chain carries TRBV13 and TRBJ2-3, with D maybe TRBD1 (6 bases). With 7 bases removed from V and 0 bases from J, the gap between germline ends came to 8 bases. Germline V gene sequence: CDR1 PRHDT, CDR2 FYEKMQ (reference sequence). The CDR3 runs to 13 residues. The CDR3 nucleotides read TGTGCCAGCACAGGGGTCAGCACAGATACGCAGTATTTT. Translating gives CASTGVSTDTQYF.

This clone was picked up many times. The genes are TRBV6-5 and TRBJ1-2, with D possibly matching TRBD1 (5 bases). Germline V gene sequence: CDR1 MNHEY, CDR2 SVGAGI. CDR3 length: 14 residues. Trimming stripped 4 bases from V and 6 bases from J, with 15 bases between. The CDR3 region has the DNA TGTGCCAGCAGTTCCCGGGCAGGGCAGGATGGCTACACCTTC. The encoded protein is CASSSRAGQDGYTF.

This chain joins TRBV10-3 and TRBJ1-1; D possibly corresponds to TRBD1 (5 bases). This CDR3 is built from 13 residues. V lost 4 bases to trimming and J lost 2 bases, with 8 bases between them. The germline CDR1 and CDR2 sequences are ENHRY and SYGVKD. This CDR3 reads CAISGQTNTEAFF. As DNA, the CDR3 is TGTGCCATCAGTGGACAGACAAACACTGAAGCTTTCTTT.

This chain connects TRBV4-3 to TRBJ2-5; D not certain. The CDR3 length is 13 residues. V was cut by 0 bases and J by 5 bases, with 7 bases left in between. CDR1 is LGHNA and CDR2 is YSLEER in the germline V gene. The CDR3 reads CASSQELVETQYF. DNA of the CDR3: TGCGCCAGCAGCCAAGAGTTGGTCGAGACCCAGTACTTC.

The chain joins TRBV5-1 to TRBJ2-1; tentatively, D is TRBD1 or TRBD2 (5 bases each). V was clipped by 4 bases and J by 5 bases, with 16 bases between them. The CDR3 loop spans 15 amino acids. The germline V gene encodes CDR1 SGHRS and CDR2 YFSETQ. CDR3 DNA: TGCGCCAGCAGCCCGACCCTTGGGGGAAACAATGAGCAGTTCTTC. Translation: CASSPTLGGNNEQFF.

The sample holds a few counts of this clone. The V gene is TRBV7-9, the J gene TRBJ1-5; D may be TRBD1 (5 bases). The CDR3 has 13 residues. The V gene lost 4 bases and the J gene lost 6 bases, with 10 bases spanning the gap. Germline V gene sequence: CDR1 SEHNR, CDR2 FQNEAQ (reference sequence). CDR3 sequence reads: CASSWDGLQPQHF. In nucleotides, the CDR3 is TGTGCCAGCAGCTGGGACGGTCTTCAGCCCCAGCATTTT.

The chain employs TRBV5-5 and TRBJ2-1; D remains ambiguous. V was cut by 4 bases and J by 6 bases, with 20 bases left in between. The germline CDR1 and CDR2 sequences are SGHKS and YYEKEE (reference sequence). CDR3 length: 16 residues. The CDR3 here is CASSLRSTPGRNEQFF. In nucleotides, the CDR3 is TGTGCCAGCAGCCTGCGGTCGACCCCAGGACGCAATGAGCAGTTCTTC.

The chain recombines TRBV7-2 with TRBJ2-1; 9 nucleotides line up with TRBD2. In germline, CDR1 is SGHTA, CDR2 FQGNSA. Germline trimming cut 4 bases from V and 6 bases from J; bases unmatched to any gene: 10. This CDR3 has 16 residues. The CDR3 region is CASSSDGIAGVNEQFF. DNA of the CDR3: TGTGCCAGCAGCTCCGACGGGATAGCGGGAGTCAATGAGCAGTTCTTC.